A selection of T cell receptor beta chains follows, all from one sample in a study of CD8 T cells in Susac syndrome. TCRdb used MiXCR to reprocess the immunoSEQ multiplex PCR reads, holding one entry per CDR3 protein. The table includes around 120,000 distinct CDR3 sequences, around 92% detected once. Input material: CD4+ T cells from PBMCs. These receptors were obtained from a human donor with multiple sclerosis. Both conserved end residues are part of each CDR3. A D gene is named only where the DNA matches it firmly. Clone size is shown for a subset of rows, as once, few, many or a class of expanded clone.

d_call | j_call | v_call | clone_size | cdr3_nt | cdr3_aa
TRBD1 | TRBJ1-2 | TRBV19 | . | TGTGCCAGTAGTACCGGACAGGGGTACTATGGCTACACCTTC | CASSTGQGYYGYTF
. | TRBJ2-1 | TRBV6-2/TRBV6-3 | once | TGTGCCAGCAGTTACACCCCATTTATTGGGGGGCGAAAATACGGCTCCTACAATGAGCAGTTCTTC | CASSYTPFIGGRKYGSYNEQFF
. | TRBJ2-3 | TRBV5-4 | once | TGTGCCAGCAGCTTGAGGGCGGGCAACACAGATACGCAGTATTTT | CASSLRAGNTDTQYF
TRBD1 | TRBJ1-4 | TRBV6-6 | . | TGTGCCAGCAGTTTTCCAAGGGGGCCCGAACTGTTTTTT | CASSFPRGPELFF
. | TRBJ2-2 | TRBV20-1 | . | TGCAGTGCTAGAGCCCCAGGGATGAGCACCGGGGAGCTGTTTTTT | CSARAPGMSTGELFF
. | TRBJ1-1 | TRBV7-3 | . | TGTGCCAGCAGCAGGGAGGCGAACACTGAAGCTTTCTTT | CASSREANTEAFF
. | TRBJ2-5 | TRBV7-2 | . | TGTGCCAGCAGCACGCCGGGGGAACGGGGGGCCGCAGACTTC | CASSTPGERGAADF
. | TRBJ1-1 | TRBV5-1 | . | TGCGCCAGCAGCTTGATTGGGGAGAACACTGAAGCTTTCTTT | CASSLIGENTEAFF
. | TRBJ2-5 | TRBV24-1 | . | TGTGCCACCAGTGATCCCAATGAAGGGATTCAGTACTTC | CATSDPNEGIQYF
. | TRBJ1-1 | TRBV18 | . | TGTGCCACCTACAGCCAAGTGAACACTGAAGCTTTCTTT | CATYSQVNTEAFF
. | TRBJ2-7 | TRBV29-1 | . | TGCAGCGCAGGGGGGTCCTACGAGCAGTACTTC | CSAGGSYEQYF
. | TRBJ2-6 | TRBV30 | . | TGTGCCTGGAGTGGGCCGGACAGACCCTCTGGGGCCAACGTCCTGACTTTC | CAWSGPDRPSGANVLTF
. | TRBJ2-1 | TRBV2 | . | TGTGCCAGCGGGCCGTGGGCAGAGTTCTTC | CASGPWAEFF
. | TRBJ2-3 | TRBV6-5 | . | TGTGCCAGCAGTTACTCGAGGGATACGCAGTATTTT | CASSYSRDTQYF
TRBD1 | TRBJ2-2 | TRBV7-2 | . | TGTGCCAGCAGCCCCGGACAGGTCCTAAACACCGGGGAGCTGTTTTTT | CASSPGQVLNTGELFF
TRBD1 | TRBJ2-7 | TRBV6-5 | few | TGTGCCAGCAGTACCCCGAAGACAGGGGCCTACGAGCAGTACTTC | CASSTPKTGAYEQYF
. | TRBJ1-3 | TRBV20-1 | . | TGCAGTGCTAGCCTACGGGACAAAGGAAACACCATATATTTT | CSASLRDKGNTIYF
. | TRBJ2-1 | TRBV5-6 | . | TGTGCCAGCAACCGGGCCTTAGCGTACAATGAGCAGTTCTTC | CASNRALAYNEQFF
. | TRBJ1-1 | TRBV6-6 | . | TGTGCCAGCAGACGTTCGAACACTGAAGCTTTCTTT | CASRRSNTEAFF
. | TRBJ2-7 | TRBV7-6 | . | TGTGCCAGCAGCTTAGAAGGTTTTTGGCAGGGGCTCTACGAGCAGTACTTC | CASSLEGFWQGLYEQYF
TRBD2 | TRBJ2-7 | TRBV7-6 | . | TGTGCCAGCAGCTCGTATAGCGGGTTTTCCTACGAGCAGTACTTC | CASSSYSGFSYEQYF
TRBD1 | TRBJ2-1 | TRBV30 | . | TGTGCCTGGAGTAGGAAGGGGGCCACCCAACACAATGAGCAGTTCTTC | CAWSRKGATQHNEQFF